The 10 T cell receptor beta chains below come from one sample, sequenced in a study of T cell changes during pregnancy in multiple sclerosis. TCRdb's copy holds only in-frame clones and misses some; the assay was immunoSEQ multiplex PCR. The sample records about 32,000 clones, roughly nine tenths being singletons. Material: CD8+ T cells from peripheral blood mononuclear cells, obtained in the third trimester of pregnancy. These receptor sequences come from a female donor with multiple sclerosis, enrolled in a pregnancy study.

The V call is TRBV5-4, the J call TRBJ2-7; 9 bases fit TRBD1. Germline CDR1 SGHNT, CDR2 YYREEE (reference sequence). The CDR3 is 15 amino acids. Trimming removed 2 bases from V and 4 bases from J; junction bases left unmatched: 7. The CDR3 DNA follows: TGTGCCAGCAGCTTCCCCGGGACAGGGAGGTACGAGCAGTACTTC. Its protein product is CASSFPGTGRYEQYF. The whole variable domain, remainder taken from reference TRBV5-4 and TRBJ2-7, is ETGVTQSPTHLIKTRGQQVTLRCSSQSGHNTVSWYQQALGQGPQFIFQYYREEENGRGNFPPRFSGLQFPNYSSELNVNALELDDSALYLCASSFPGTGRYEQYFGPGTRLTVT.

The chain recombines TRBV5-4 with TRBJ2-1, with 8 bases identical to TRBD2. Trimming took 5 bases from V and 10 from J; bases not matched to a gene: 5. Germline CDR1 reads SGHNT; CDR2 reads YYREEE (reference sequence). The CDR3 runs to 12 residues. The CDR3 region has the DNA TGTGCCAGCAGGCCGGGAGGGGGGGAGCAGTTCTTC. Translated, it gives CASRPGGGEQFF.

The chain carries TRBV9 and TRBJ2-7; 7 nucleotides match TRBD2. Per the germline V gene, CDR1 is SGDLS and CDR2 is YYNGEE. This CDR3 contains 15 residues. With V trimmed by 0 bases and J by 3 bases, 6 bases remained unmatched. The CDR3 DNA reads TGTGCCAGCAGCGTAGGAGAATGGGGGGGCTACGAGCAGTACTTC. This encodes CASSVGEWGGYEQYF.

The CDR3 DNA follows: TGTGCCAGTAAAGCAGGACAGTCTCACAATGAGCAGTTCTTC. Translating it yields CASKAGQSHNEQFF. The chain joins TRBV19 to TRBJ2-1; TRBD1 is a possible D gene (6 bases). Germline loops: CDR1 LNHDA, CDR2 SQIVND (reference sequence). V was cut by 7 bases and J by 5 bases, with 15 bases left in between. This CDR3 has 14 amino acids. The full variable domain, in which reference TRBV19 and TRBJ2-1 provide the parts outside the CDR3, is DGGITQSPKYLFRKEGQNVTLSCEQNLNHDAMYWYRQDPGQGLRLIYYSQIVNDFQKGDIAEGYSVSREKKESFPLTVTSAQKNPTAFYLCASKAGQSHNEQFFGPGTRLTVL.

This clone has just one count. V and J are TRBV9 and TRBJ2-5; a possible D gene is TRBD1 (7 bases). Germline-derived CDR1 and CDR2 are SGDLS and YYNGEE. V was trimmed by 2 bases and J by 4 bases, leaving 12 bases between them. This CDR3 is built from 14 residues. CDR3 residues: CASSVEGAGETQYF. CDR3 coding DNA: TGTGCCAGCAGCGTGGAGGGGGCCGGAGAGACCCAGTACTTC. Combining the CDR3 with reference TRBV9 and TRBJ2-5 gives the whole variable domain DSGVTQTPKHLITATGQRVTLRCSPRSGDLSVYWYQQSLDQGLQFLIQYYNGEERAKGNILERFSAQQFPDLHSELNLSSLELGDSALYFCASSVEGAGETQYFGPGTRLLVL.

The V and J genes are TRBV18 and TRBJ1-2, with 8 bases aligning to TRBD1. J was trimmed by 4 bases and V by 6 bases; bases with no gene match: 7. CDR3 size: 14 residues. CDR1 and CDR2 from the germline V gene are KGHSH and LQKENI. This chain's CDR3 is CASSKQGGTYGYTF. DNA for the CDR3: TGTGCCAGCTCCAAACAGGGGGGGACCTATGGCTACACCTTC.

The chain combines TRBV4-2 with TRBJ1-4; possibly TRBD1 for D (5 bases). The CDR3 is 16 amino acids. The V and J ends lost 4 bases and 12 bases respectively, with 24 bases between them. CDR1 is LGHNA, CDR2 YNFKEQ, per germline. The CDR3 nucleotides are TGTGCCAGCAGCCGCCTAACGGCAACCCGCTGGGGCGAACTGTTTTTT. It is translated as CASSRLTATRWGELFF.

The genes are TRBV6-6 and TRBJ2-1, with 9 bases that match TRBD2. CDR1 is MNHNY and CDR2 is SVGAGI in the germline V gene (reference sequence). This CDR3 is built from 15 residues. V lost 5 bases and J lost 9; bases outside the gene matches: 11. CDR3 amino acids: CASSKTSGSRGEQFF. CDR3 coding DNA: TGTGCCAGCAGTAAGACTAGCGGCTCTAGGGGTGAGCAGTTCTTC.

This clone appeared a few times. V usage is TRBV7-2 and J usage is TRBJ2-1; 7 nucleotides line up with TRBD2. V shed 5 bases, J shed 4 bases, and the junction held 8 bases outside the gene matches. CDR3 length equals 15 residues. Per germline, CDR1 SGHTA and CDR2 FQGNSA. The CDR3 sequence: CASSLTIGGYNEQFF. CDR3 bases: TGTGCCAGCAGCCTTACTATCGGGGGGTACAATGAGCAGTTCTTC.

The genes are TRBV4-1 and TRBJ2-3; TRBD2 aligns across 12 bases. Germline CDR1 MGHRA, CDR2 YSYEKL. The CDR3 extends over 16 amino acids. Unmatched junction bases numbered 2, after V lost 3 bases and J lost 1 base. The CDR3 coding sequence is TGCGCCAGCAGCCAGAGACTAGCGGGGGGCACAGATACGCAGTATTTT. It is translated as CASSQRLAGGTDTQYF.